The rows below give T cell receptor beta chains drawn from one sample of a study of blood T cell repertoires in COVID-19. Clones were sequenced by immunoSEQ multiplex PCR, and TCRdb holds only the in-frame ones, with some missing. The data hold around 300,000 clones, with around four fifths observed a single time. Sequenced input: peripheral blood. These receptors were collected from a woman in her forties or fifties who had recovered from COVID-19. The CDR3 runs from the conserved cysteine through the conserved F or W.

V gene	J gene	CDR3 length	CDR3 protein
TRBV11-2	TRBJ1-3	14	CASSPQGFGNTIYF
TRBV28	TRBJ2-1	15	CASSPRDRDPNEQFF
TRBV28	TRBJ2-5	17	CASSFYLQGDDRETQYF
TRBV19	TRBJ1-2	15	CASSPRDRGGYGYTF
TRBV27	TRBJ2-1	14	CASSSGSSYNEQFF
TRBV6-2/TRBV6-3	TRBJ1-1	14	CASSPTDINTEAFF
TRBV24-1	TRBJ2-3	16	CATSDRGLAGPDTQYF
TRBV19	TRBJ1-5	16	CASSIWPRGGGQPQHF
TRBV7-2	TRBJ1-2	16	CASSQFGTGGGYGYTF
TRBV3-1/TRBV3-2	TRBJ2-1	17	CASSQTAGLSSYNEQFF
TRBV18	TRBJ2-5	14	CASSPPGGAETQYF
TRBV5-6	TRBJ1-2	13	CASSYRANYGYTF
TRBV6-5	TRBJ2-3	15	CASRRLAVGADTQYF
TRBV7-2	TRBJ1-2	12	CASSLTGGGYTF
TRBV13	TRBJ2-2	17	CASSLVPRGRSTGELFF
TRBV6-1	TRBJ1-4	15	CASSEETGNNEKLFF
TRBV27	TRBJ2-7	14	CASSHGTGGYEQYF
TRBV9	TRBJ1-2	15	CASSVGYGQGNGYTF
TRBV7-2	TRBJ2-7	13	CASSLRRGDEQYF
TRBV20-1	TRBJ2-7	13	CSASVRDYYEQYF
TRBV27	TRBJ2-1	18	CASSSRNQQTGSYNEQFF
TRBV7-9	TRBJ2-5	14	CASSLVAGRETQYF
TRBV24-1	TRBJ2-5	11	CATSYQETQYF
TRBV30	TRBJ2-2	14	CAWSRLPNTGELFF
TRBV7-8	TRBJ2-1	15	CASSFQAGGLGEQFF
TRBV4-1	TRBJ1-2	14	CASSQGQGFYGYTF